This T cell receptor beta chain was documented in a study of shared clonotypes between healthy human individuals. The unsorted samples took tens of millions of PBMCs to get genomic DNA. Execution of the assay was at deep level. Ten immunoSEQ deep assay plates were used to sequence the DNA of unsorted PBMCs. Method: immunoSEQ multiplex PCR; TCRdb's copy keeps in-frame clones and lacks some. The table lists about 470,000 clones, roughly 80% of them singletons. As for this clone: Distinct nucleotide sequences in the sample also encode this CDR3.

Sequenced sample: PBMCs. This sequence was found in a woman in her thirties or forties in good health. Some clones in this sample may be carry-over from other donors' samples.

CDR3 bases: TGCAGTGCTAGGGACAGCTACGAGCAGTACTTC. The encoded protein is CSARDSYEQYF. The J gene is TRBJ2-5, the V gene TRBV20-1; TRBD1 is a possible D gene (6 bases). Matching the DNA end better, TRBJ2-7 makes the J call doubtful. The CDR3 spans 11 residues. Germline loops: CDR1 DFQATT, CDR2 SNEGSKA (reference sequence).